Here is one T cell receptor beta chain with its context. The antigen is undetermined. Germline loops: CDR1 ENHRY, CDR2 SYGVKD. V gave up 8 bases and J gave up 2 bases; unmatched junction bases: 8. The CDR3 has 15 amino acids. The sample is drawn from a study of OX40 agonist ivuxolimab in advanced cancers. Study-level results: Partial responders dosed at 0.1-3.0 mg/kg displayed clonal expansion ranking among the lowest. Among the nonresponders, some also had low normalized T-cell clonal expansion. CD4+ and CD8+ T cells in blood underwent clonal expansion by week 6 at 0.1 to 3.0 mg/kg.

Produced via immunoSEQ multiplex PCR; TCRdb's table is partial and in-frame only. The sample includes some 62,000 clones, approximately 90% of them seen just once. The chain joins TRBV10-3 to TRBJ2-2, with TRBD1 matching 7 bases. Sequences were derived from CD4+ or CD8+ T cells sorted from blood, sampled in a trial of the OX40 agonist ivuxolimab. The sequence derives from an adult with an advanced solid tumor such as melanoma, head and neck, liver or kidney cancer. The CDR3 is CAIRDPGGNTGELFF. For the CDR3, the DNA is TGTGCCATCCGCGACCCAGGGGGAAACACCGGGGAGCTGTTTTTT.